This T cell receptor (beta chain) was identified in a study of T-cell memory formation after mild COVID-19. CDR3 size: 15 residues. V was cut by 7 bases and J by 3 bases, with 18 bases left in between. Germline CDR1 MNHEY, CDR2 SVGAGI. TCRdb recomputed calls from the 5' RACE reads with MiXCR, one row per CDR3 protein. The data contain just over 300,000 distinct CDR3 sequences, roughly 21% of them seen just once; the ten biggest clones take up roughly 21%. The source is a young man who had mild COVID-19 (a few samples of this study predate the infection). Cell type and time point are not known. Sequenced: PBMCs or a T cell subset sorted from them (not recorded which). The V gene is TRBV6-5, the J gene TRBJ1-2; D is undetermined. CDR3 in DNA: TGTGCCAGCACCCTATACAGAGGTCTGGACTATGGCTACACCTTC. Residues: CASTLYRGLDYGYTF.